Each of the 3 T cell receptor beta chains below was sequenced from the same sample in a study of molecular identifiers for immune sequencing clone quantification. TCRdb itself ran the PCR reads through MiXCR, one entry per CDR3 protein. Among approximately 550,000 distinct CDR3 sequences listed, about 25% were seen once. Specimen: naive CD8+ T cells from blood, with Jurkat cell RNA spiked in. Subset reported: FACS-sorted CD8+CD4-CCR7+CD45RA+ naive T cells. The origin of the receptors is a human donor in good health. Some libraries in this study had Jurkat cell RNA spiked in.

This clonotype was seen just once. This CDR3 is CASSSAWTAAQNTGELFF. CDR3 coding DNA: TGTGCCAGCAGTTCGGCTTGGACCGCAGCCCAGAACACCGGGGAGCTGTTTTTT. This sequence joins TRBV6-6 and TRBJ2-2; D unresolved. The CDR3 has 18 residues. V was shortened by 4 bases and J by 1 base, with 19 bases between the two germline ends. Germline V gene sequence: CDR1 MNHNY, CDR2 SVGAGI (reference sequence).

This clonotype has a count of ten or more. The chain carries TRBV29-1 and TRBJ1-1; 8 bases align to TRBD1. This CDR3 has 16 residues. V lost 6 bases, J lost 4 bases, and 16 bases stayed unmatched. CDR1 SQVTM and CDR2 ANQGSEA come from the germline V gene. The CDR3 spells CSVRSPGTGLSTEAFF. The CDR3 DNA follows: TGCAGCGTCCGAAGTCCCGGGACAGGTCTGAGCACTGAAGCTTTCTTT.

This clonotype was recorded many times. At one boundary the junction diverges from the germline segment, which might be a read error. J is TRBJ1-1 and V is TRBV25-1; D gene ambiguous. The V gene's germline CDR1 is MGHDK and CDR2 SYGVNS. The CDR3 extends over 13 amino acids. Here the CDR3 DNA reads TGCGCCAGCAGCGATCTAATGAACACTGAAGCTTTCTTT. Its protein is CASSDLMNTEAFF.